The 29 T cell receptor beta chains in this list originate from one sample, sequenced in a study of T cell changes during pregnancy in multiple sclerosis. Some clones are missing from TCRdb's copy, which holds only in-frame ones; the method was immunoSEQ multiplex PCR. The sample includes around 130,000 clones, about 96% seen only once; the top ten take 0.4% to 0.5%. Sequencing was performed on peripheral blood, taken after pregnancy. These receptors were obtained from a female donor with multiple sclerosis, enrolled in a pregnancy study.

V is TRBV6-5 and J is TRBJ1-1; 7 nucleotides align to TRBD1. Germline V gene sequence: CDR1 MNHEY, CDR2 SVGAGI. The CDR3 consists of 14 residues. Unmatched junction bases numbered 8, after V lost 5 bases and J lost 5 bases. CDR3 sequence: CASSIAGGRTEAFF. The CDR3 DNA follows: TGTGCCAGCAGTATCGCAGGGGGGAGGACTGAAGCTTTCTTT.

The rearrangement links TRBV19 to TRBJ2-7, with D possibly being TRBD2 (5 bases). V dropped 2 bases and J dropped 5 bases, with 13 bases sitting between them. Germline V gives CDR1 LNHDA, CDR2 SQIVND (reference sequence). This CDR3 is 14 amino acids long. CDR3 amino acids: CASSIRGKSHEQYF. In nucleotides, the CDR3 is TGTGCCAGTAGTATACGGGGTAAGAGCCACGAGCAGTACTTC.

The chain combines TRBV5-1 with TRBJ2-5, with 9 bases lining up with TRBD2. Germline assignment: CDR1 SGHRS and CDR2 YFSETQ. V shed 0 bases and J 5 bases; nucleotides not matched to a gene: 5. The CDR3 runs to 15 residues. The CDR3: CASSLGTSGWETQYF. CDR3 DNA sequence: TGCGCCAGCAGCTTGGGAACTAGCGGGTGGGAGACCCAGTACTTC.

This rearrangement joins TRBV11-3 to TRBJ2-1; 9 nucleotides line up with TRBD2. The CDR3 totals 16 residues. The trim removed 5 bases at V and 10 bases at J, leaving 15 bases unmatched. Germline V gene sequence: CDR1 SGHNT, CDR2 YENEEA. DNA for the CDR3: TGTGCCAGCAGCACCACAGGGGCTAGCGGGATTCGGGAGCAGTTCTTC. This encodes CASSTTGASGIREQFF.

The V call is TRBV10-3, the J call TRBJ2-2, with no clear D. Trimming took off 7 bases at V and 0 bases at J, with 9 bases between the two ends. There are 14 residues in the CDR3. Germline loops: CDR1 ENHRY, CDR2 SYGVKD. Here the CDR3 DNA reads TGTGCCATCACCGGTTCGACGAACACCGGGGAGCTGTTTTTT. Translation gives CAITGSTNTGELFF.

The chain combines TRBV19 with TRBJ2-1, with 8 positions matching TRBD2. Germline assignment: CDR1 LNHDA and CDR2 SQIVND (reference sequence). The CDR3 extends over 16 amino acids. Germline trimming cut 3 bases from V and 0 bases from J; bases unmatched to any gene: 4. The CDR3 sequence is CASSIRGTSSYNEQFF. Here the CDR3 DNA reads TGTGCCAGTAGTATCCGGGGGACTAGCTCCTACAATGAGCAGTTCTTC.

V and J are TRBV5-4 and TRBJ2-1; 7 bases line up with TRBD1. This CDR3 is 13 amino acids long. After removal of 2 bases from V and 8 bases from J, the junction contained 4 bases not matched to a gene. Germline CDR1 reads SGHNT; CDR2 reads YYREEE (reference sequence). CDR3 bases: TGTGCCAGCAGCTTTCCTCAGGGGGATGAGCAGTTCTTC. It yields the protein CASSFPQGDEQFF. Filled out from reference TRBV5-4 and TRBJ2-1, the complete variable domain reads ETGVTQSPTHLIKTRGQQVTLRCSSQSGHNTVSWYQQALGQGPQFIFQYYREEENGRGNFPPRFSGLQFPNYSSELNVNALELDDSALYLCASSFPQGDEQFFGPGTRLTVL.

V and J are TRBV9 and TRBJ2-3, with D tentatively TRBD1 (5 bases). The CDR3 sequence is 15 residues long. Germline loops: CDR1 SGDLS, CDR2 YYNGEE. The germline V and J ends were trimmed by 1 base and 4 bases, with 13 bases remaining between them. CDR3 nucleotides: TGTGCCAGCAGCGTATTTGACAGTGGGGCAGATACGCAGTATTTT. Protein sequence: CASSVFDSGADTQYF.

The chain combines TRBV5-6 with TRBJ2-5; 13 nucleotides agree with TRBD2. CDR1 SGHDT and CDR2 YYEEEE come from the germline V gene. After removal of 5 bases from V and 5 bases from J, the junction contained 15 bases not matched to a gene. The CDR3 has 18 residues. In DNA form, the CDR3 reads TGTGCCAGCAGTCAGACGCTCCGACTAGCGGGAGGAGGGGAGACCCAGTACTTC. It translates to CASSQTLRLAGGGETQYF.

The chain uses TRBV30 and TRBJ1-1; 9 bases map to TRBD1. The CDR3 extends over 13 amino acids. J was trimmed by 7 bases and V by 1 base; bases with no gene match: 4. CDR1 and CDR2 (germline): GTSNPN, SVGIG (reference sequence). The CDR3 bases are TGTGCCTGGAGTGAGAAGGACAGGGGTGAAGCTTTCTTT. It is translated as CAWSEKDRGEAFF. The full variable domain, in which reference TRBV30 and TRBJ1-1 provide the parts outside the CDR3, is SQTIHQWPATLVQPVGSPLSLECTVEGTSNPNLYWYRQAAGRGLQLLFYSVGIGQISSEVPQNLSASRPQDRQFILSSKKLLLSDSGFYLCAWSEKDRGEAFFGQGTRLTVV.

This clone was counted a single time. The chain couples TRBV18 to TRBJ1-2; D is ambiguous. Germline-derived CDR1 and CDR2 are KGHSH and LQKENI. Trimming shortened V by 2 bases and J by 3 bases, and 7 bases separated the two germline ends. The CDR3 spans 13 residues. DNA for the CDR3: TGTGCCAGCTCACCAAACCAGGACTATGGCTACACCTTC. Its protein is CASSPNQDYGYTF.

This chain uses TRBV7-9 with TRBJ1-2, with D hard to call. Germline lookup yields CDR1 SEHNR and CDR2 FQNEAQ (reference sequence). V was clipped by 7 bases and J by 4 bases, with 13 bases between them. The CDR3 contains 13 residues. CDR3 amino acids: CASTKRGTYGYTF. The CDR3 coding sequence is TGTGCCAGCACAAAAAGAGGTACCTATGGCTACACCTTC.

This clone was seen only a few times. The gene calls are TRBV30 and TRBJ1-3; D gene unclear. The CDR3 sequence is 12 residues long. The germline CDR1 and CDR2 sequences are GTSNPN and SVGIG (reference sequence). The V end was cut by 3 bases, the J end by 4 bases, with 7 bases between. DNA of the CDR3: TGTGCCTGGAGACTAGCAGGAAACACCATATATTTT. This codes for CAWRLAGNTIYF. Using reference TRBV30 and TRBJ1-3 for the parts outside the CDR3, the full variable domain is SQTIHQWPATLVQPVGSPLSLECTVEGTSNPNLYWYRQAAGRGLQLLFYSVGIGQISSEVPQNLSASRPQDRQFILSSKKLLLSDSGFYLCAWRLAGNTIYFGEGSWLTVV.

This rearrangement joins TRBV27 to TRBJ1-5; D not certain. Germline CDR1 and CDR2: MNHEY and SMNVEV (reference sequence). Trimming cost V 3 bases and J 3 bases, with 15 bases left between them. The CDR3 spans 16 residues. The CDR3 DNA sequence: TGTGCCAGCAGTTTCTTCAGGCCCAAACTCAATCAGCCCCAGCATTTT. Translated, it gives CASSFFRPKLNQPQHF.

The chain employs TRBV19 and TRBJ2-3, with a tentative D call TRBD2 (6 bases). Trimming cost V 6 bases and J 5 bases, with 12 bases left between them. The CDR3 length is 13 residues. The germline V gene encodes CDR1 LNHDA and CDR2 SQIVND (reference sequence). As DNA, the CDR3 is TGTGCCAGTAGGACAGTGGGAGGAGATACGCAGTATTTT. Its translation is CASRTVGGDTQYF.

V gene TRBV28 combines with J gene TRBJ2-7; 8 bases match TRBD1. J lost 7 bases, V lost 8 bases, and 13 bases had no gene match. CDR3 length: 14 amino acids. Germline-derived CDR1 and CDR2 are MDHEN and SYDVKM. CDR3 DNA sequence: TGTGCCAGCGACCGGGACAGGCCTAGAGGGGAGCAGTACTTC. It yields the protein CASDRDRPRGEQYF.

The rearrangement uses TRBV28 and TRBJ2-1; 9 positions match TRBD2. V shed 6 bases, J shed 1 base, and the junction held 7 bases outside the gene matches. CDR3 length: 16 residues. The germline V gene encodes CDR1 MDHEN and CDR2 SYDVKM. The CDR3 DNA reads as TGTGCCAGCAGGTTCAAAGCGGGGGGATCCTACAATGAGCAGTTCTTC. It codes for CASRFKAGGSYNEQFF.

Details on this clone: Other nucleotide sequences from this sample produce the same CDR3. The chain combines TRBV10-3 with TRBJ2-2; D gene unclear. CDR1 is ENHRY, CDR2 SYGVKD, per germline. V shed 0 bases and J shed 0 bases, with 8 bases lying between them. The CDR3 sequence is 16 residues long. The CDR3 spells CAISESGGSNTGELFF. The CDR3 DNA is TGTGCCATCAGTGAGTCCGGCGGTTCGAACACCGGGGAGCTGTTTTTT.

A few counts support this clone. The V and J genes are TRBV28 and TRBJ1-2, with a weak D call TRBD1 (6 bases). The CDR3 is made up of 12 amino acids. CDR1 is MDHEN and CDR2 is SYDVKM in the germline V gene. V was shortened by 8 bases and J by 6 bases, with 13 bases between the two germline ends. The CDR3: CASSTWGHGYTF. For the CDR3, the DNA is TGTGCCAGCTCAACTTGGGGGCATGGCTACACCTTC.

V is TRBV27 and J is TRBJ1-1, with 9 bases that match TRBD1. With V trimmed by 4 bases and J by 7 bases, 13 bases remained unmatched. The CDR3 is made up of 16 amino acids. Germline CDR1 MNHEY, CDR2 SMNVEV (reference sequence). CDR3 coding DNA: TGTGCCAGCAGTTGGATACAGGGGGCTCCTACCTATGAAGCTTTCTTT. Its protein product is CASSWIQGAPTYEAFF.

This chain connects TRBV7-3 to TRBJ2-1, with D possibly matching TRBD2 (6 bases). The CDR3 is 16 amino acids. Germline V gene data show CDR1 as SGHTA and CDR2 as FQGTGA. With 1 base removed from V and 8 bases from J, the gap between germline ends came to 18 bases. The CDR3 is CASSLNSAGSVDEQFF. The CDR3 bases are TGTGCCAGCAGCTTAAATTCGGCCGGGAGCGTCGATGAGCAGTTCTTC. The whole variable domain, remainder taken from reference TRBV7-3 and TRBJ2-1, is GAGVSQTPSNKVTEKGKYVELRCDPISGHTALYWYRQSLGQGPEFLIYFQGTGAADDSGLPNDRFFAVRPEGSVSTLKIQRTERGDSAVYLCASSLNSAGSVDEQFFGPGTRLTVL.

The chain combines TRBV6-5 with TRBJ1-2; D is uncertain. This CDR3 contains 14 residues. Looked up from germline, CDR1 is MNHEY and CDR2 is SVGAGI. The V end was cut by 5 bases, the J end by 3 bases, with 13 bases between. The CDR3 reads CASSPTLGDYGYTF. DNA for the CDR3: TGTGCCAGCAGTCCCACACTCGGGGACTATGGCTACACCTTC.

The rearrangement joins TRBV7-9 to TRBJ2-1; the D gene is possibly TRBD2 (6 bases). The CDR3 consists of 15 residues. The V gene lost 3 bases and the J gene lost 2 bases, with 11 bases spanning the gap. CDR1 is SEHNR, CDR2 FQNEAQ, per germline (reference sequence). The chain's CDR3 is CASSFRVAAYNEQFF. Here the CDR3 DNA reads TGTGCCAGCAGCTTCCGGGTAGCGGCCTACAATGAGCAGTTCTTC.

The J gene is TRBJ2-2, the V gene TRBV28; 12 positions match TRBD2. The CDR3 is 17 residues long. The germline V gene has CDR1 MDHEN and CDR2 SYDVKM. J lost 6 bases, V lost 0 bases, and 5 bases had no gene match. The CDR3, as DNA: TGTGCCAGCAGTTTATGGGTGACTAGCGGGAGCTCCGGGGAGCTGTTTTTT. Amino acid sequence: CASSLWVTSGSSGELFF.

The gene calls are TRBV6-5 and TRBJ1-2, with TRBD1 matching over 9 bases. Germline values: CDR1 MNHEY, CDR2 SVGAGI. Trimming at V came to 6 bases and at J to 8 bases, leaving 7 bases not matched to a gene. The CDR3 has 13 residues. The CDR3 nucleotides are TGTGCCAGCAGCAAGACAGGGGGAGGAGGCTACACCTTC. Protein product: CASSKTGGGGYTF.

J is TRBJ2-7 and V is TRBV5-1; tentative D call: TRBD2 (5 bases). This CDR3 is 11 amino acids long. The germline gives CDR1 SGHRS, CDR2 YFSETQ. V was pared by 5 bases and J by 5 bases, with 8 bases between. The CDR3 loop is CASRWGDEQYF. CDR3 DNA: TGCGCCAGCAGGTGGGGAGACGAGCAGTACTTC. The full variable domain, completed using reference TRBV5-1 and TRBJ2-7, is KAGVTQTPRYLIKTRGQQVTLSCSPISGHRSVSWYQQTPGQGLQFLFEYFSETQRNKGNFPGRFSGRQFSNSRSEMNVSTLELGDSALYLCASRWGDEQYFGPGTRLTVT.

The rearrangement uses TRBV15 and TRBJ1-3; the D gene is possibly TRBD1 (5 bases). CDR3 length: 18 amino acids. Trimming shortened V by 2 bases and J by 0 bases, and 17 bases separated the two germline ends. Germline CDR1 and CDR2: LNHNV and YYDKDF (reference sequence). Here the CDR3 reads CATSRTKGGARSGNTIYF. The CDR3 DNA reads TGTGCCACCAGCAGAACCAAAGGAGGGGCTCGCTCTGGAAACACCATATATTTT. Drawing the rest from reference TRBV15 and TRBJ1-3, the complete variable domain is DAMVIQNPRYQVTQFGKPVTLSCSQTLNHNVMYWYQQKSSQAPKLLFHYYDKDFNNEADTPDNFQSRRPNTSFCFLDIRSPGLGDTAMYLCATSRTKGGARSGNTIYFGEGSWLTVV.

V gene TRBV5-1 combines with J gene TRBJ1-2; D gene ambiguous. Trimming pared 1 base from V and 0 bases from J, leaving 4 bases between. Germline V gives CDR1 SGHRS, CDR2 YFSETQ. The CDR3 runs to 13 residues. The CDR3 spells CASSLLANYGYTF. The CDR3 bases are TGCGCCAGCAGCTTGTTAGCTAACTATGGCTACACCTTC.

V usage is TRBV4-2 and J usage is TRBJ1-2; 9 bases agree with TRBD1. Trimming removed 4 bases from V and 6 bases from J; junction bases left unmatched: 9. Germline lookup yields CDR1 LGHNA and CDR2 YNFKEQ. The CDR3 length is 15 residues. The CDR3: CASSRARDRENGYTF. The CDR3 DNA reads TGTGCCAGCAGCCGTGCTAGGGACAGGGAGAATGGCTACACCTTC.